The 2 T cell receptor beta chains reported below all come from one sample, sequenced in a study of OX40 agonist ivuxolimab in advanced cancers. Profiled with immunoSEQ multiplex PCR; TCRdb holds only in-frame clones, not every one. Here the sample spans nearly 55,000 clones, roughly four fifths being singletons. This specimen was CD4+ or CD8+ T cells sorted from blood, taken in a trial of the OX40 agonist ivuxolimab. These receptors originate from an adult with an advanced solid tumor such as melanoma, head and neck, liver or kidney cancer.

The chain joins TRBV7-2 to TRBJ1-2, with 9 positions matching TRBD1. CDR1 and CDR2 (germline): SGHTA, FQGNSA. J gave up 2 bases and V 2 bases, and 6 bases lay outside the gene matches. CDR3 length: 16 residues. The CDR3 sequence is CASSLKDRGSNYGYTF. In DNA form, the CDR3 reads TGTGCCAGCAGCTTAAAGGACAGGGGATCCAACTATGGCTACACCTTC.

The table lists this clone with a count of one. CDR3 loop: CASSPIGAEEQYF. The CDR3 DNA follows: TGTGCCAGCAGCCCTATCGGGGCGGAGGAGCAGTACTTC. The genes are TRBV5-4 and TRBJ2-7, with D tentatively TRBD1 or TRBD2 (5 bases each). CDR3 length: 13 residues. Trimming removed 4 bases from V and 7 bases from J, with 15 bases in between. Germline-derived CDR1 and CDR2 are SGHNT and YYREEE (reference sequence).